The 12 T cell receptor delta chains presented below share a single source sample, sequenced in a study of Vγ9Vδ2 T cells in congenital toxoplasmosis. cDNA was made by template-switch reverse transcription with TRGC- and TRDC-specific primers in one tube. The TRGC primer was designed to bind both TRGC1 and TRGC2 constant genes. TCRdb repeated clone calling on the reads with CATT. The table shows 450 to 550 delta-chain clones, with 3.5% occurring only once. Sequencing was done on a sample of gamma-delta T cells from blood. The receptor source for this set is a child under 10 years old born to a mother with Toxoplasma gondii infection during pregnancy, either congenitally infected or uninfected (not recorded which).

By proportion, this clone is hyperexpanded (1% or more). This CDR3 is also generated by other DNA sequences in the sample. The chain joins TRDV2 to TRDJ2; no clear D. The V end lost 1 base, the J end lost 0 bases, and 14 bases lay between the germline ends. The CDR3 runs to 17 residues. CDR1 and CDR2 (germline): GEAIGNYY, EKD. Here the CDR3 reads CACDTLEGPPLTAQLFF. For the CDR3, the DNA is TGTGCCTGTGACACTTTAGAGGGACCCCCTTTGACAGCACAACTCTTCTTT.

This chain joins TRDV1 and TRDJ1, with TRDD3 identical over 9 bases. TCRdb is silent on the J gene; assignment here came from matching the DNA to germline. The V and J ends lost 5 bases and 4 bases, in that order; junction bases with no gene match: 23. Germline assignment: CDR1 TSWWSYY and CDR2 QGS. This CDR3 is built from 20 residues. The CDR3 DNA reads TGTGCTCTTGGGACGACTCAGTGGGGGATATTGATTAAGTCGAGCGATAAACTCATCTTT. It translates to CALGTTQWGILIKSSDKLIF.

The gene calls are TRDV2 and TRDJ1; 12 bases match TRDD3. The J gene is absent in TCRdb and was assigned here via DNA matching to germline. The CDR3 consists of 17 residues. V gave up 0 bases and J gave up 0 bases; unmatched junction bases: 4. CDR1 and CDR2 (germline): GEAIGNYY, EKD. CDR3 sequence: CACDTAAGGYDTDKLIF. The CDR3 bases are TGTGCCTGTGACACCGCTGCTGGGGGATACGACACCGATAAACTCATCTTT.

Concerning this clone itself: A read error is likely here: a far larger clone is one base away. The V gene is given as TRDV2, and no J gene call is available; TRDD3, the table's D call, was not compared with the DNA. This CDR3 region has 19 residues. Germline V CDR1 and CDR2: GEAIGNYY, EKD. CDR3: CACDFTGGRSSWDTRQMFF. CDR3 in DNA: TGTGCCTGTGACTTTACTGGGGGCCGAAGCTCCTGGGACACCCGACAAATGTTTTTC.

As to this clone: A read error is the likely source, as a far larger clone sits one nucleotide away. The sample has other DNA sequences that encode this CDR3 too. This rearrangement joins TRDV2 to TRDJ2; D ambiguous. There are 17 residues in the CDR3. CDR1 GEAIGNYY and CDR2 EKD come from the germline V gene. Deletions cut 0 bases from V and 0 bases from J, with 13 bases between. CDR3: CACDTLEGPPLTAQLFF. As DNA, the CDR3 is TGTGCCTGTGACACCTTAGAGGGACCCCCTTTGACAGCACAACTCTTCTTT.

The chain links TRDV3 to TRDJ1, with D unclear. With 4 bases removed from V and 3 bases from J, the gap between germline ends came to 18 bases. The CDR3 is made up of 14 amino acids. Germline-derived CDR1 and CDR2 are TVYSNPD and GDNSRS (reference sequence). The CDR3 DNA is TGTGCCTCTAGGCGCCTTAAATGGCCCGATAAACTCATCTTT. It specifies CASRRLKWPDKLIF.

This clone was detected a few times. TCRdb records a much larger clone's protein for this DNA, with a difference at residue 11 that likely arises from a read error; the protein given is the translation of the DNA. The gene calls are TRDV2 and TRDJ3, with TRDD3 matching 11 bases. The J gene was missing in TCRdb and was found by matching the end of the DNA to germline. The length of the CDR3 is 18 residues. Germline CDR1 GEAIGNYY, CDR2 EKD. CDR3 bases: TGTGCCTGTGACACCTGGGGGATACGCTCCAGGGACACCCGACAGATGTTTTTC. Residues: CACDTWGIRSRDTRQMFF.

This clone was recorded a few times. TCRdb's listed protein matches a much larger clone and diverges from this DNA's translation at residue 11, likely through a read error; the protein shown comes from the DNA. The chain has TRDV2 and TRDJ3; 7 nucleotides agree with TRDD3. No J gene was available from TCRdb, and it was assigned here by a germline match of the DNA. This CDR3 comprises 18 residues. The V and J ends lost 0 bases and 7 bases, in that order; junction bases with no gene match: 11. CDR1 is GEAIGNYY, CDR2 EKD, per germline. CDR3 sequence (DNA): TGTGCCTGTGACACCGGGATACCTCTCTCATGTGACACCCGACAGATGTTTTTC. Protein: CACDTGIPLSCDTRQMFF.

This clone has a handful of counts. This DNA translates differently at residue 8 from the TCRdb protein, which is that of a much larger clone; a read error is likely, and the protein shown is the DNA's own translation. The chain employs TRDV2 and TRDJ1; 7 bases fit TRDD3. The CDR3 length is 18 residues. Trimming removed 3 bases from V and 0 bases from J; junction bases left unmatched: 15. Germline assignment: CDR1 GEAIGNYY and CDR2 EKD. Written as DNA, the CDR3 is TGTGCCTGTGACGATCCGCGTGCTGGGGGCCGGTACACCGATAAACTCATCTTT. Protein: CACDDPRAGGRYTDKLIF.

Within the sample, this clone is medium-sized. TCRdb's entry gives the protein of a much larger clone, which mismatches this DNA's translation at residue 4, likely from a read error; the protein reported here is translated from the DNA. The identical CDR3 is also encoded by other nucleotide sequences in the sample. The V gene is TRDV2, the J gene TRDJ3, with 8 nucleotides matching TRDD3. Germline V gene lookup returns CDR1 GEAIGNYY and CDR2 EKD. This CDR3 comprises 19 residues. Losses at the gene ends were 6 bases for V and 0 bases for J; bases not matched to a gene: 12. CDR3: CACNFTGGRSSWDTRQMFF. The CDR3 nucleotides read TGTGCCTGTAACTTTACTGGGGGCCGAAGCTCCTGGGACACCCGACAGATGTTTTTC.

Only a few counts were recorded for this clone. The likely explanation is a read error, given a far larger clone one base away. This same CDR3 is encoded by further DNA sequences in the sample. The chain links TRAV38-2/DV8 to TRDJ1, with 13 bases that match TRDD3. The V and J ends lost 5 bases and 3 bases, in that order; junction bases with no gene match: 13. The CDR3 is made up of 18 amino acids. Germline V lookup: CDR1 TSESDYY, CDR2 QEAYKQQN. The CDR3 nucleotides read TGTGCTTATAGTAATTCCTACACTGGGGGATACGGTGCCGATAAACTCATCTTT. Protein product: CAYSNSYTGGYGADKLIF.

Concerning this clone: A far larger clone is off by one base, so a read error is likely. The sample has other DNA sequences that encode this CDR3 too. The chain couples TRDV1 to TRDJ1, with a tentative D call TRDD3 (6 bases). There are 15 residues in the CDR3. Germline values: CDR1 TSWWSYY, CDR2 QGS. The CDR3 loop reads CALGSGWDRTDKLIF. In DNA, the CDR3 is TGCGCTCTTGGGAGTGGATGGGATAGGACCGATAAACTCATCTTT.